What follows describes a single T cell receptor beta chain. Its antigen is not identified. Clones were sequenced by immunoSEQ multiplex PCR, and TCRdb holds only the in-frame ones, with some missing. The sample holds tens of thousands of clones; more than 85% are singletons and the top ten take 2.5%. This record comes from a study of OX40 agonist ivuxolimab in advanced cancers. Study summary: An agonistic human IgG2 monoclonal antibody against OX40 (CD134) was given. Study results and limitations: Several nonresponders also turned out to have low normalized T-cell clonal expansion. Expanded clones belonging to CD8+ T cells outnumbered, on average, those of CD4+.

The germline V gene has CDR1 MDHEN and CDR2 SYDVKM. This CDR3 has 14 amino acids. V lost 3 bases and J 3 bases, leaving 12 bases between the germline ends. The origin of this receptor is an adult with an advanced solid tumor such as melanoma, head and neck, liver or kidney cancer. This chain links TRBV28 with TRBJ2-7; D assignment may be TRBD1 or TRBD2 (7 bases each). Sequenced here: CD4+ or CD8+ T cells sorted from blood, sampled in a trial of the OX40 agonist ivuxolimab. The CDR3 DNA reads TGTGCCAGCAGTTTGCCAGGGGGGGTCTACGAGCAGTACGTC. Translation: CASSLPGGVYEQYV.